This T cell receptor (beta chain) was recorded in a study of blood T cells in healthy people across ages. Note on this clonotype: Its antigen is unknown.

Points from the study as a whole: When set beside aged donors, long-lived donors presented more naive CD4+ cells and higher diversity. Estimates based on one million T cells were treated as lower bounds.

The CDR3 is 12 residues long. Between the trimmed V and J ends, which lost 7 bases and 2 bases, there was a span of 6 bases. Germline values: CDR1 MNHEY, CDR2 SVGEGT. The authors ran a second PCR of 7 to 11 cycles using a sample-barcoded 5' primer and a J-beta primer mix. Via MiXCR, TCRdb re-called the 5' RACE reads, giving one row per CDR3 protein. The sample holds about 1,400,000 distinct CDR3 sequences, approximately 59% seen once. The source is a man aged 18 to 29 in good health. This chain uses TRBV6-2 or TRBV6-3 with TRBJ2-1; no clear D gene. The specimen sequenced was blood. In nucleotides, the CDR3 is TGTGCCAGCACAGATACCTACAATGAGCAGTTCTTC. Its translation is CASTDTYNEQFF.